These 2 T cell receptor beta chains came from one sample sequenced in a study of PD-1 blockade in classical Hodgkin lymphoma. The sample's time point: cycle 4 day 1 (C4D1), after about 6 weeks of nivolumab. Relapse was seen in all patients after autologous stem cell transplantation, and brentuximab vedotin exposure was variable. The assay was immunoSEQ multiplex PCR, and TCRdb's table has in-frame clones only and misses some. The table lists roughly 96,000 clones, 90% to 95% of them singletons, with 1.5% to 2.5% in the top ten. The starting material was peripheral blood mononuclear cells (PBMCs), obtained before the fourth cycle of nivolumab. All receptors derive from a human donor with classical Hodgkin lymphoma.

V and J are TRBV7-6 and TRBJ1-3; TRBD1 aligns across 7 bases. The CDR3 has 16 amino acids. Germline CDR1 reads SGHVS; CDR2 reads FNYEAQ. V lost 3 bases to trimming and J lost 1 base; unmatched junction nucleotides: 6. This CDR3 reads CASSFGQAYSGNTIYF. CDR3 DNA sequence: TGTGCCAGCAGCTTCGGACAGGCCTATTCTGGAAACACCATATATTTT.

The chain couples TRBV18 to TRBJ1-1; D gene uncertain. Germline loops: CDR1 KGHSH, CDR2 LQKENI. Between the trimmed V and J ends, which lost 3 bases and 1 base, there was a span of 12 bases. CDR3 length: 15 residues. The CDR3 here is CASSPGWSGNTEAFF. The CDR3 DNA is TGTGCCAGCTCACCCGGGTGGTCGGGGAACACTGAAGCTTTCTTT.